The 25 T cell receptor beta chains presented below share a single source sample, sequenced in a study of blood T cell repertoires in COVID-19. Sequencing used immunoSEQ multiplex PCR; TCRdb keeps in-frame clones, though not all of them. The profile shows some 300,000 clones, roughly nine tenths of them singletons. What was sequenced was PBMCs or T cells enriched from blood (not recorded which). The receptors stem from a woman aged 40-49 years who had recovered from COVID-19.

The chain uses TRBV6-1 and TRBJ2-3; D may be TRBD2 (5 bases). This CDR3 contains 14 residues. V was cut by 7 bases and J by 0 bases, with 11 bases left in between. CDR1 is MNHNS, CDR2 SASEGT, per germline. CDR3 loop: CASKLTTSTDTQYF. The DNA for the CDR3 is TGTGCCAGCAAGCTGACTACCAGCACAGATACGCAGTATTTT.

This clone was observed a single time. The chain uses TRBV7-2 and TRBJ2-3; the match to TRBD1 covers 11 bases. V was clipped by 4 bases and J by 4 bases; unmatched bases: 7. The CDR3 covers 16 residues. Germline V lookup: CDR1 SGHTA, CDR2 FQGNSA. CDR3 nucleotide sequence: TGTGCCAGCAGCTCAATAGGGACAGGGGGGGCAGATACGCAGTATTTT. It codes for CASSSIGTGGADTQYF. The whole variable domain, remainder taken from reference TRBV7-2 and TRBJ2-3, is GAGVSQSPSNKVTEKGKDVELRCDPISGHTALYWYRQSLGQGLEFLIYFQGNSAPDKSGLPSDRFSAERTGGSVSTLTIQRTQQEDSAVYLCASSSIGTGGADTQYFGPGTRLTVL.

CDR3 sequence: CASSLPGHSGANVLTF. The CDR3 nucleotides are TGTGCCAGCAGCTTGCCAGGACACTCCGGGGCCAACGTCCTGACTTTC. The chain links TRBV11-1 to TRBJ2-6, with D perhaps matching TRBD1 (5 bases). The V end lost 3 bases, the J end lost 4 bases, and 13 bases lay between the germline ends. There are 16 residues in the CDR3. Germline V gene sequence: CDR1 SGHAT, CDR2 FQDESV (reference sequence). The full variable domain, in which reference TRBV11-1 and TRBJ2-6 provide the parts outside the CDR3, is EAEVAQSPRYKITEKSQAVAFWCDPISGHATLYWYRQILGQGPELLVQFQDESVVDDSQLPKDRFSAERLKGVDSTLKIQPAELGDSAMYLCASSLPGHSGANVLTFGAGSRLTVL.

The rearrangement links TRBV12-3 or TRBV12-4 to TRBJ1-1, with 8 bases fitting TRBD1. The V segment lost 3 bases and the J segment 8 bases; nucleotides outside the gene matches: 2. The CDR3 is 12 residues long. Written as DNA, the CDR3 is TGTGCCAGCAGTTTTTACAGGGGGGAAGCTTTCTTT. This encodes CASSFYRGEAFF.

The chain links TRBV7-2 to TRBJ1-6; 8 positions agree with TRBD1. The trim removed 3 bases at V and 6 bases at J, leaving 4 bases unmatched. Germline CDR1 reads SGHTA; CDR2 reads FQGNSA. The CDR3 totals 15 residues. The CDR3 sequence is CASSFRTGINSPLHF. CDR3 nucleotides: TGTGCCAGCAGCTTTAGGACAGGGATTAATTCACCCCTCCACTTT. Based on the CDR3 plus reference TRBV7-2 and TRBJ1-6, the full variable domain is GAGVSQSPSNKVTEKGKDVELRCDPISGHTALYWYRQSLGQGLEFLIYFQGNSAPDKSGLPSDRFSAERTGGSVSTLTIQRTQQEDSAVYLCASSFRTGINSPLHFGNGTRLTVT.

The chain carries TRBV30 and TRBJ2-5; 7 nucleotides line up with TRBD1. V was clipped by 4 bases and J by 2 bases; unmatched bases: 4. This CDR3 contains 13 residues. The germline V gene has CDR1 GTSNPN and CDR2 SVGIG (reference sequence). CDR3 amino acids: CAWNRDRQETQYF. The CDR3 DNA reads TGTGCCTGGAACCGGGACAGACAAGAGACCCAGTACTTC.

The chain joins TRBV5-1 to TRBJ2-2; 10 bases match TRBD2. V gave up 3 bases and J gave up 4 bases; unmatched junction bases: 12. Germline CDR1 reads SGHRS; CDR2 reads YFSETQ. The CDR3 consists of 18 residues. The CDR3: CASSWGGSSGGGTGELFF. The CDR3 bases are TGCGCCAGCAGCTGGGGAGGTTCTAGCGGGGGAGGCACCGGGGAGCTGTTTTTT.

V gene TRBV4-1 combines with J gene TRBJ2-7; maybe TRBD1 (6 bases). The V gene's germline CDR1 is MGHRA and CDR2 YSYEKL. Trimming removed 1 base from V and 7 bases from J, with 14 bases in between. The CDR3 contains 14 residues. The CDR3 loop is CASSQVDTGWEQYF. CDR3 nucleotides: TGCGCCAGCAGCCAAGTAGATACAGGGTGGGAGCAGTACTTC.

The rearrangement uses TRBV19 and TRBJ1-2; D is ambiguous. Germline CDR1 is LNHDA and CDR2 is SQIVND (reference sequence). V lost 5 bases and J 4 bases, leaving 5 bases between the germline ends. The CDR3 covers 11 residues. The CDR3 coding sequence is TGTGCCAGTAGTGGCCGCTATGGCTACACCTTC. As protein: CASSGRYGYTF.

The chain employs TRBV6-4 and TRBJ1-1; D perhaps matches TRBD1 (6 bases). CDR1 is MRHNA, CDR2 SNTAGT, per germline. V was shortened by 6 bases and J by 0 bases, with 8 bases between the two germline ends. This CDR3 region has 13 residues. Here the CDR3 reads CASRSGVNTEAFF. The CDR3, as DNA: TGTGCCAGCAGATCAGGGGTGAACACTGAAGCTTTCTTT.

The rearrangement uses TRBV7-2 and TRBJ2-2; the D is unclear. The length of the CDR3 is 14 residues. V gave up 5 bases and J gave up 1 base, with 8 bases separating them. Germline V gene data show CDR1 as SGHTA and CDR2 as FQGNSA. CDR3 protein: CASSPRRNTGELFF. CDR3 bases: TGTGCCAGCAGCCCCCGGAGGAACACCGGGGAGCTGTTTTTT.

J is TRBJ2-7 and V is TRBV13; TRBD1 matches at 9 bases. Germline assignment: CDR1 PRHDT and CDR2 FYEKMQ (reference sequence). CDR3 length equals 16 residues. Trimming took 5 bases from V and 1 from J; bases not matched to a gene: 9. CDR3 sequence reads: CASSRTGGAPSYEQYF. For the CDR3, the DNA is TGTGCCAGCAGCCGAACAGGGGGCGCCCCATCCTACGAGCAGTACTTC.

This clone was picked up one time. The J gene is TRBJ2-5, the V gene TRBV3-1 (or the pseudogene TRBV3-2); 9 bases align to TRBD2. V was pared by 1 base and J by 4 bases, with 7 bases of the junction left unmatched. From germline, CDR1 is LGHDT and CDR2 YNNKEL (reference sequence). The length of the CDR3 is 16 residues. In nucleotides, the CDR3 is TGTGCCAGCAGCCAAGGAAATAGCGGGAGCTCAGAGACCCAGTACTTC. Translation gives CASSQGNSGSSETQYF.

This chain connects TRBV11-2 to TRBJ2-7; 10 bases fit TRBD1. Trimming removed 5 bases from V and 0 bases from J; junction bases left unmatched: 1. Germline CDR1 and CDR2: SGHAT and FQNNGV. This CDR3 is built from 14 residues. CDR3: CASSGTGDSYEQYF. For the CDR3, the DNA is TGTGCCAGCAGCGGGACAGGGGACTCCTACGAGCAGTACTTC.

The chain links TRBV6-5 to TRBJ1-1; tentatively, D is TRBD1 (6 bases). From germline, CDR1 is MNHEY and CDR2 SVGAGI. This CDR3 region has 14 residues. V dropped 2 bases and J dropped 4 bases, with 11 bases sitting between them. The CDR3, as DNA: TGTGCCAGCAGTTACGGCAGGGGCGTCACTGAAGCTTTCTTT. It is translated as CASSYGRGVTEAFF.

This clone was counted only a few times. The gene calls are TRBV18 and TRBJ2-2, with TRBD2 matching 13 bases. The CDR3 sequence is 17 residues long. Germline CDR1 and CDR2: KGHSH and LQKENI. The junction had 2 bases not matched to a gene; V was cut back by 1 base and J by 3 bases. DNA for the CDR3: TGTGCCAGCTCACCACGAACTAGCGGGGGGGACACCGGGGAGCTGTTTTTT. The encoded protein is CASSPRTSGGDTGELFF.

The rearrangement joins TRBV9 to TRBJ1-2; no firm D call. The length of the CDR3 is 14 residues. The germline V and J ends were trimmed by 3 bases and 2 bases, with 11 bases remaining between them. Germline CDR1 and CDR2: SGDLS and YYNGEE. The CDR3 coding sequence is TGTGCCAGCAGCGAAGGAGGGAACAACTATGGCTACACCTTC. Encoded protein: CASSEGGNNYGYTF.

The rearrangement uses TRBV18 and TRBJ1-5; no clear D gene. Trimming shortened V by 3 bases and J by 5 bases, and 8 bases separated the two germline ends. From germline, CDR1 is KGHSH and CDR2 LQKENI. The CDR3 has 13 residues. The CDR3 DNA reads TGTGCCAGCTCACCTACATCCGATCAGCCCCAGCATTTT. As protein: CASSPTSDQPQHF.

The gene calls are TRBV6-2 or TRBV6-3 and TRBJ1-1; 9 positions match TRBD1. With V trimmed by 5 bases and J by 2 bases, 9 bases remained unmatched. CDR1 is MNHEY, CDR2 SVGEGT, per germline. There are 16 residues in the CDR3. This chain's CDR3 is CASSPQGANANTEAFF. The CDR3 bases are TGTGCCAGCAGTCCACAGGGGGCGAACGCCAACACTGAAGCTTTCTTT.

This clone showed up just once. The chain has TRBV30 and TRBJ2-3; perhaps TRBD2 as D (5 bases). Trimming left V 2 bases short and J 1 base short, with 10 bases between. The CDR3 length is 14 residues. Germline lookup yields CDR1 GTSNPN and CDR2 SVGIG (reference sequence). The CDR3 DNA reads TGTGCCTGGAGTAGGAATAGCGGCACAGATACGCAGTATTTT. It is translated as CAWSRNSGTDTQYF.

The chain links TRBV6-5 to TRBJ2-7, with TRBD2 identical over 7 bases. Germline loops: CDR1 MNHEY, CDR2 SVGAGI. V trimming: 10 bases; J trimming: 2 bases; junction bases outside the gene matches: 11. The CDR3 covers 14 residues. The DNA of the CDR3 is TGTGCCACCAGATACCCTAGCGGCGCCTACGAGCAGTACTTC. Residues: CATRYPSGAYEQYF.

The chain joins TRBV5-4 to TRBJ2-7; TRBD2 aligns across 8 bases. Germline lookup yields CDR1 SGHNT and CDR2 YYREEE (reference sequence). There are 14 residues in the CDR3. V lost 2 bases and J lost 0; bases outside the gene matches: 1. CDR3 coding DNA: TGTGCCAGCAGCTTTAGCGGGACCTCCTACGAGCAGTACTTC. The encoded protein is CASSFSGTSYEQYF.

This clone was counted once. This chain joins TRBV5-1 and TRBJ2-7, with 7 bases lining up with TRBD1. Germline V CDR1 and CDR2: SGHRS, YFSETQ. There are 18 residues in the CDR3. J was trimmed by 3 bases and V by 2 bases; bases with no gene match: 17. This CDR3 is CASSFSVPSRTGDYEQYF. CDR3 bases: TGCGCCAGCAGCTTTTCGGTCCCATCAAGGACAGGTGACTACGAGCAGTACTTC.

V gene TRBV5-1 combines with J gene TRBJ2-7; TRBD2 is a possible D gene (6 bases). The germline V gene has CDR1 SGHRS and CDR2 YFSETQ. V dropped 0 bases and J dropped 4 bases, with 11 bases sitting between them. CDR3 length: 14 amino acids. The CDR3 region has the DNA TGCGCCAGCAGCTTGGCCTTCGGGAGTTACGAGCAGTACTTC. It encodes CASSLAFGSYEQYF.

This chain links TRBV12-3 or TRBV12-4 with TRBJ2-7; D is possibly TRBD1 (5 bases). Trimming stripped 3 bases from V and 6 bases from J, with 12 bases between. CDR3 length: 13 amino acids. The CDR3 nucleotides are TGTGCCAGCAGTTTTCAGGGTCCGGGCGAGCAGTACTTC. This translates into CASSFQGPGEQYF.